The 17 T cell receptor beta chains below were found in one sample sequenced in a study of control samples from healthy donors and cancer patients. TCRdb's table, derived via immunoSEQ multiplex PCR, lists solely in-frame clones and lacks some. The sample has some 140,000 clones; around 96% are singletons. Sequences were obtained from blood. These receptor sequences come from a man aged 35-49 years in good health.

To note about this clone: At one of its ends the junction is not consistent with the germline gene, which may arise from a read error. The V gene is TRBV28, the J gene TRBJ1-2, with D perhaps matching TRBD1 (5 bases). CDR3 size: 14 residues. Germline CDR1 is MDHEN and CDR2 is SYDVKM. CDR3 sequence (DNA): TGTGCCAGCAATTTACAGGCACGACTGGATGGCTACACCTTC. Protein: CASNLQARLDGYTF.

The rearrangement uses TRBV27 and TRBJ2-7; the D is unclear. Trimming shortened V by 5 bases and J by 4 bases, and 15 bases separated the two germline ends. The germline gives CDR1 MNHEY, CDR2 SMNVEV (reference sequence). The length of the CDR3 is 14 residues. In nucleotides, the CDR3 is TGTGCCAGCAGTCCCCTGGGGAAGTCGTACGAGCAGTACTTC. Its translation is CASSPLGKSYEQYF.

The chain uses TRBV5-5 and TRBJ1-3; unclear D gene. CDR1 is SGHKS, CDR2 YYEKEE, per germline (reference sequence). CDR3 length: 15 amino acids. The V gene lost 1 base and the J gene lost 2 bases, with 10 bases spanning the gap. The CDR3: CASSLQLIAGNTIYF. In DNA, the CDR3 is TGTGCCAGCAGCTTGCAGCTCATCGCTGGAAACACCATATATTTT.

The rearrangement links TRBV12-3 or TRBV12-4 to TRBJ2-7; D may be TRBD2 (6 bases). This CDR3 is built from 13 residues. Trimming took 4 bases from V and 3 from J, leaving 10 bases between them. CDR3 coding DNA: TGTGCCAGCAGTTCTAGCGAAATCTACGAGCAGTACTTC. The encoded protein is CASSSSEIYEQYF.

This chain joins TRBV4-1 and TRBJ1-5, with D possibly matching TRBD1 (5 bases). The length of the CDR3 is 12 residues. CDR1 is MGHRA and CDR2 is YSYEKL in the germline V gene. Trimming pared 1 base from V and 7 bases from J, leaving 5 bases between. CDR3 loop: CASSQGDQPQHF. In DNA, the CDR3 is TGCGCCAGCAGCCAAGGGGACCAGCCCCAGCATTTT.

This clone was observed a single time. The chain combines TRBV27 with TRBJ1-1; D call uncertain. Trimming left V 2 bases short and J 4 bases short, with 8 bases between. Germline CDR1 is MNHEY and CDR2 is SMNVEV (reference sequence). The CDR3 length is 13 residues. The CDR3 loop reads CASSLMAGTEAFF. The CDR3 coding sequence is TGTGCCAGCAGTTTAATGGCGGGCACTGAAGCTTTCTTT.

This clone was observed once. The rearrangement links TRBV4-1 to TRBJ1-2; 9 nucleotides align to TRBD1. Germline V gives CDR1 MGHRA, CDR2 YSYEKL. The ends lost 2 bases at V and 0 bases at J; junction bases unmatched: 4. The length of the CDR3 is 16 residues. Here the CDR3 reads CASSQLQGAPNYGYTF. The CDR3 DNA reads TGCGCCAGCAGCCAATTACAGGGGGCCCCTAACTATGGCTACACCTTC.

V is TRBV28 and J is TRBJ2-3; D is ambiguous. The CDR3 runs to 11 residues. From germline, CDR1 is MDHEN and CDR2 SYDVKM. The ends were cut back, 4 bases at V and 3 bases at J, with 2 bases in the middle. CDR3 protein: CASSSTDTQYF. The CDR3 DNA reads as TGTGCCAGCAGTTCGACAGATACGCAGTATTTT. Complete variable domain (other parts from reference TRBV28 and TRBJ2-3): DVKVTQSSRYLVKRTGEKVFLECVQDMDHENMFWYRQDPGLGLRLIYFSYDVKMKEKGDIPEGYSVSREKKERFSLILESASTNQTSMYLCASSSTDTQYFGPGTRLTVL.

The DNA for the CDR3 is TGTGCCAGCAGGACCGGGGCGGGGGGCACTGAAGCTTTCTTT. Protein: CASRTGAGGTEAFF. The chain recombines TRBV6-5 with TRBJ1-1; D possibly corresponds to TRBD1 (5 bases). Germline V gene data show CDR1 as MNHEY and CDR2 as SVGAGI. V was clipped by 6 bases and J by 4 bases, with 15 bases between them. The CDR3 contains 14 residues.

The CDR3 region has the DNA TGTGCCAGCAGCTTATCAGCCAACTATGGCTACACCTTC. It translates to CASSLSANYGYTF. The chain recombines TRBV13 with TRBJ1-2; D not resolved. V lost 2 bases, J lost 2 bases, and 6 bases lay in between. Germline CDR1 and CDR2: PRHDT and FYEKMQ (reference sequence). This CDR3 contains 13 residues.

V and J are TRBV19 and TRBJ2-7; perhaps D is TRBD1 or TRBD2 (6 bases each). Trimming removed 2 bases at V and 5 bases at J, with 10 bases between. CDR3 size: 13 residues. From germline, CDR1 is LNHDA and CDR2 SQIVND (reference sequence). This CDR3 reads CASSIKRGDEQYF. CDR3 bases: TGTGCCAGTAGTATAAAGAGGGGGGACGAGCAGTACTTC.

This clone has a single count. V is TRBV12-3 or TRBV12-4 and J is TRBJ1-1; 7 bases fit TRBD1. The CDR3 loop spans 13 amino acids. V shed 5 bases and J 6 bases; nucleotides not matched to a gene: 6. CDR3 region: CASSPGQASEAFF. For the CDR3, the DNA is TGTGCCAGCAGTCCCGGACAGGCCTCTGAAGCTTTCTTT.

The CDR3 spells CASSVRNTEAFF. As DNA, the CDR3 is TGCGCCAGCAGCGTGCGGAACACTGAAGCTTTCTTT. This chain uses TRBV10-2 with TRBJ1-1; the D is unclear. Per the germline V gene, CDR1 is WSHSY and CDR2 is SAAADI. V was shortened by 6 bases and J by 1 base, with 6 bases between the two germline ends. This CDR3 has 12 amino acids.

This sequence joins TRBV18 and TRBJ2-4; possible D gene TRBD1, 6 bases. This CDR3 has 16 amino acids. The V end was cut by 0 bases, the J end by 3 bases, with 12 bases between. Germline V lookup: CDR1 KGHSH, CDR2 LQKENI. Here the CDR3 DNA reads TGTGCCAGCTCACCACCCGACAGGACCGGCAAAAACATTCAGTACTTC. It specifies CASSPPDRTGKNIQYF.

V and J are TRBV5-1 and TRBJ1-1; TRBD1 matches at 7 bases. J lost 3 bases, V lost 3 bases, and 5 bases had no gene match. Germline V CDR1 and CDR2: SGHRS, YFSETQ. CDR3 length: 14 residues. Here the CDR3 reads CASSSDRVDTEAFF. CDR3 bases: TGCGCCAGCAGCTCCGACAGGGTGGACACTGAAGCTTTCTTT.

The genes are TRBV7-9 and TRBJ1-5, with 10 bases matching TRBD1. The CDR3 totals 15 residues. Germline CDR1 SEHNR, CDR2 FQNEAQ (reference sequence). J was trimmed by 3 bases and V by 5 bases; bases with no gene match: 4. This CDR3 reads CASSETGGTNQPQHF. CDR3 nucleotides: TGTGCCAGCAGCGAGACAGGGGGCACCAATCAGCCCCAGCATTTT.

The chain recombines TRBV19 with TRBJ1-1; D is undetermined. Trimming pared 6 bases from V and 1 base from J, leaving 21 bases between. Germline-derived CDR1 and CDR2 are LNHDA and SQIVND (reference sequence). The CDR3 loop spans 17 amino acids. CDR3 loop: CASRFGEGTGRNTEAFF. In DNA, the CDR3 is TGTGCCAGTAGATTTGGTGAGGGAACTGGCCGGAACACTGAAGCTTTCTTT.